This entry features one T cell receptor (beta chain) sequence. Its antigen is not identified. The entry originates in a study of shared clonotypes between healthy human individuals. Whole-study findings and limits: Rarefaction analysis demonstrated incomplete sorted-subset sequencing notwithstanding large depth. Clonotype sharing among donors likely depends on sequencing depth.

Trimming shortened V by 3 bases and J by 2 bases, and 11 bases separated the two germline ends. Germline V gene lookup returns CDR1 MGHRA and CDR2 YSYEKL. CDR3 size: 15 residues. Method: immunoSEQ multiplex PCR; TCRdb's copy keeps in-frame clones and lacks some. This sample yields over a million clones, of which roughly 96% are seen a single time; 1.2% belongs to the top ten. The genes are TRBV4-1 and TRBJ1-5; the D is unclear. This TCR was recovered from a man under 40 in good health. The sample taken for sequencing was naive CD4+ T cells sorted from blood. Subset here: CD45RA+ positively selected. Written as DNA, the CDR3 is TGCGCCAGCAGCCAGGAACCGACGGGCAATCAGCCCCAGCATTTT. Amino acids: CASSQEPTGNQPQHF.